This T cell receptor beta chain was documented in a study of cytomegalovirus exposure and HLA in healthy donors listed by TCRdb under 2017. In the study overall: An earlier analysis of approximately 550 of the donors reported about 290 Gb of sequence data and about 100 million unique TCR beta sequences from about 179 million T cells. In addition to the first cohort of 666 subjects, a separate validation cohort of 120 different subjects was used. All discovery cohort repertoires had been generated using a single sequencing platform. An early release covering roughly 640 HLA-typed donors comprised approximately 300 gigabases of sequencing data and 85 million to 100 million unique TCR sequences. An earlier analysis of several hundred of the donors applied high-throughput TCR beta sequencing to assess whether each TCR beta V gene segment acted as functional or pseudogenic. A later genetic analysis took genome-wide SNP genotypes for about three fifths of the roughly 700 donors and used that subset as a discovery cohort. The study was designed to test whether signatures of past pathogen exposure could be identified by cataloging public T cell receptors. The study profiled the T cell repertoires of hundreds of subjects by immunosequencing and related them to cytomegalovirus serostatus. Of the roughly 400 genotyped donors, approximately 83% fell in the genetic ancestry cluster associated with self-reported Caucasian donors. To predict cytomegalovirus infection status, the study combined high-throughput TCR immunosequencing, statistical association of individual TCRs with disease status, and machine learning. Rather than drawing on any new phenotypic data, the later analysis identified candidate immune exposures from TCR beta sequences and the way those sequences occurred across donors. Both class I and class II loci were covered by HLA typing, at four-digit resolution. Typing coverage varied by locus: about 629-630 donors for A, B, C, DRB1 and DQB1; 522 for DQA1; over 600 for DPA1; roughly 450 for DPB1. Four or five DR-DQ haplotypes were handled as single units for association and clustering because linkage in the cohort was strong. A later analysis re-examined previously published TCR beta repertoires from about 670 donors and added high-resolution HLA genotyping to investigate patterns of TCR occurrence. Across roughly 420 genotyped donors of the cohort, an average of about 240,000 unique TCR beta nucleotide sequences per donor were sequenced, and 15% to 20% of those sequences were non-productive. Alongside the repertoire data, information on donor age, sex, ethnicity and CMV serostatus was compiled.

In this sample, this clone turned up once. Its target antigen remains unknown. No much larger clone exists at a distance of one base, and base qualities are not known. In total, roughly 670 healthy bone marrow donors made up the cohort. Cohort members were all nominally healthy when sampled, although unrecorded immune exposures were likely present. The donor was CMV seronegative and was included in the group of 352 seronegative cohort members. Every donor gave a peripheral blood sample, and the peripheral blood mononuclear cells from that sample were used for TCR beta sequencing. The Qiagen DNeasy Blood Extraction Kit was used to extract genomic DNA from the blood cell samples. What the authors observed across the whole study: A cluster of highly shared sequence variants was judged likely to be a technical artifact of the sequencing pipeline. Linkage disequilibrium might explain the correlated functional status among segregating V segments, but an unknown experimental factor could not be ruled out. Because HLA typing was unavailable for some donors at each locus, only the typed subset was used in association tests. Strong co-occurrence of HLA alleles, especially DR and DQ, made assigning TCR associations to individual alleles difficult. The authors suggested that the approach could potentially be generalized to other disease states and immunological phenotypes. In a later analysis, several top co-occurrence clusters were reported to appear linked to parvovirus B19, influenza, CMV and Epstein-Barr virus. Compared with equally common non-associated chains, HLA-associated TCR beta chains in a later analysis were more clonally expanded and had lower generation probabilities. Across donors, most TCR sequences were observed very rarely, whereas some public TCRs were present in many individuals. Compared with the roughly 700-donor mean, donors in an Asian-associated ancestry cluster had fewer N-insertions in productive TCRs, according to a later genetic analysis. For the cohort, immune exposure information was limited to CMV serostatus. In a later analysis, some 18,000 TCR beta sequences were associated with specific HLA alleles at a false discovery rate of 0.05. A later analysis found that most CMV-associated TCR beta chains appeared HLA-restricted, with HLA associations seemingly driven largely by CMV exposure. Because counts were too low, 15 or so rarely observed V segments, including chromosome 9 orphons, were excluded from the earlier analysis of some 540 of the donors. Presence/absence analyses assumed roughly uniform sequencing depth across donors, an assumption that may not hold. A later genetic analysis associated a missense DCLRE1C variant with V-gene and J-gene trimming of TCR beta chains, and an independent cohort replicated the association. A later analysis found that TCR association rates varied across HLA loci, with DRB1 alleles showing the most associated TCRs and HLA-C alleles the fewest. The classifier was reported to diagnose cytomegalovirus status with high specificity and sensitivity in both the original cohort and the validation cohort. A few of the identified cytomegalovirus-associated TCR beta chains were confirmed in vitro to be specific for cytomegalovirus antigens. In an earlier analysis of some 500 of the donors, most TCR beta V segments were observed in productive rearrangements about 90% or about 30% of the time, broadly matching IMGT annotations. Only TCR beta chains were sequenced in this cohort, and the absence of alpha or paired-chain data limited detectable features. A total of 150 or so TCR beta chains were listed by the study as associated with cytomegalovirus. A further reported finding was that TCR beta sequences accurately predicted the HLA-A and HLA-B alleles for most subjects in the first cohort.

Library creation used the immunoSEQ multiplex PCR assay. For the multiplex PCR, a mixture combining 60 forward primers for TCR Vbeta segments and 13 reverse primers for TCR Jbeta segments was used. Amplification of the CDR3 region of rearranged TCR beta genes was performed with a multiplex PCR assay on genomic DNA. On the Illumina HiSeq System, the amplified TCR beta libraries were sequenced as 87-base-pair reads. Per the authors' processing: Across the roughly 670 repertoires, a later analysis counted 60 million to 90 million unique TCR beta chains, roughly 11 million of which were shared by at least two donors. To remove PCR and sequencing errors, raw reads were error-corrected and collapsed into unique sequences using a nearest-neighbor algorithm that merged closely related sequences. Alignment of CDR3 sequences to IMGT reference sequences was used to assign V, D and J gene segments. For a sequence to be retained, at least a six-nucleotide match to both a V gene segment and a J gene segment was required. A rearrangement was called productive if the CDR3 had no stop codons and remained in frame with V and J, and every other rearrangement was called non-productive. CDR3 was defined according to IMGT convention as the region running from the second conserved V-encoded cysteine to the conserved J-encoded phenylalanine. The earlier analysis of roughly 590 of the donors excluded sequences that lacked an unambiguous match to a single V gene segment. An earlier analysis of over 450 of the donors classified V segments as functional when productive rearrangements were above 56.7% and as segregating when the standard deviation between donors was above 5%. A statistical classification framework was built to diagnose cytomegalovirus status from the catalog of TCR beta chain sequences. In a later analysis, V and J genes were assigned by comparing TCR nucleotide sequences against IMGT/GENE-DB human TR gene sequences. The TCRdist pipeline was used in a later analysis to assign CDR3 sequences and most-parsimonious VDJ recombination scenarios. In a later analysis, each TCR beta chain was defined by its CDR3 amino acid sequence together with its V-gene family, and reads lacking a unique V-gene family were excluded. In a later analysis, some 600 highly shared, low-generation-probability nucleotide sequences were removed to address suspected cross-contamination and a sequencing artifact. A later analysis calculated a clonal expansion index for each public chain from normalized within-repertoire ranks of inferred template counts. A later analysis computed generation probabilities with a VDJ recombination model fitted to out-of-frame rearrangements, and checked the results against IGoR. In a later analysis, hypergeometric tests were used to score TCR-TCR, TCR-HLA and TCR-CMV co-occurrence, with a repertoire-size bias correction applied to TCR pairs. False discovery rates were estimated in a later analysis by permuting HLA or CMV assignments 20 times. In a later analysis, co-occurring TCRs were grouped with DBSCAN, and TCRdist sequence similarity was added when clustering was performed within HLA-allele-positive subsets. Repertoires with fewer than 30,000 or more than 120,000 public chains were left out of co-occurrence clustering, as were about 5 repertoires with anomalous nucleotide sharing. Held by TCRdb, this immuneACCESS table contains in-frame sequences only and omits some clones. Under half of the omission traces to an unresolved V gene where checked; the cause of the rest is unknown. The D gene and trimming were derived from the DNA, and the V and J assignments and clone size from that table. The sample profile shows about 130,000 clones; approximately 80% of them were found once. The top ten clonotypes cover 1% of the sample.

This clonotype was obtained from a man aged 35-49 years in good health and CMV-seronegative. Sequencing was done on a sample of PBMCs.

The CDR3 sequence is CASSWTGKRGETQYF. The DNA reads TGTGCCAGCAGCTGGACAGGAAAAAGGGGAGAGACCCAGTACTTC. The V and J genes are TRBV5-4 and TRBJ2-5; a stretch of 7 junction bases matches TRBD1. The germline V gene (reference sequence) sets CDR1 to SGHNT and CDR2 to YYREEE. From V the trimming removes 3 bases and from J it removes 4 bases, while the gene matches leave 9 bases of the junction unaccounted for. The CDR3, from cysteine to phenylalanine, totals 15 residues. Just the 45-base CDR3 DNA is kept, in frame starting at base 1.